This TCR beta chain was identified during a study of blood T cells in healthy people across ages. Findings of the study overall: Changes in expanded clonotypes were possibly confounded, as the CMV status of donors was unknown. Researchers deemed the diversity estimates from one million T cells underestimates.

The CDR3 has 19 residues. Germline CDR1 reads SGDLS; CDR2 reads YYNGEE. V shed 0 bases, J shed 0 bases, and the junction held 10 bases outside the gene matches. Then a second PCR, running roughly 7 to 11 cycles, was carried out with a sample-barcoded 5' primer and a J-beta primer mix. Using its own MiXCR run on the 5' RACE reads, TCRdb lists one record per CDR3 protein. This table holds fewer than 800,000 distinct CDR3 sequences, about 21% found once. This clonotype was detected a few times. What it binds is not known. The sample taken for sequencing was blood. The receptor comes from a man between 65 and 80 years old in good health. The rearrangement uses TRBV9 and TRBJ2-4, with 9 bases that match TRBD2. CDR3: CASSVEGLAGNLAKNIQYF. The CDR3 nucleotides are TGTGCCAGCAGCGTAGAGGGGCTAGCGGGAAACTTAGCCAAAAACATTCAGTACTTC. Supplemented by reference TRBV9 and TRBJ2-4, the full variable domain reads DSGVTQTPKHLITATGQRVTLRCSPRSGDLSVYWYQQSLDQGLQFLIQYYNGEERAKGNILERFSAQQFPDLHSELNLSSLELGDSALYFCASSVEGLAGNLAKNIQYFGAGTRLSVL.